What follows describes a single T cell receptor beta chain. Its cognate antigen is unknown. PCR amplification relied on 60 Vbeta primers (plus 13 Jbeta primers). The repertoire was sequenced with immunoSEQ multiplex PCR; TCRdb's copy has only in-frame clones and lacks some. Here the sample spans some 120,000 clones, 9% to 10% being singletons. The CDR3 has 15 amino acids. V shed 0 bases and J shed 7 bases, with 15 bases lying between them. Germline V CDR1 and CDR2: ENHRY, SYGVKD. This sample is part of a study of cytomegalovirus exposure and HLA in healthy donors. Points from the study as a whole: The classifier reportedly diagnosed cytomegalovirus status with high sensitivity and specificity.

This chain connects TRBV10-3 to TRBJ1-1; D possibly corresponds to TRBD1 (5 bases). The sequence was obtained from a man aged 25 to 45 in good health and CMV-seronegative. The material sequenced was PBMCs. The CDR3 sequence is CAISESQGIRNEAFF. DNA of the CDR3: TGTGCCATCAGTGAGTCCCAGGGCATTAGGAATGAAGCTTTCTTT.